This T cell receptor beta chain originates from a study of CD8+ T cells in alopecia areata (dated by TCRdb to the late 2010s). The study in broad terms: Treated patients were enrolled in an open-label pilot trial of oral tofacitinib at 5 to 10 mg twice daily for moderate-to-severe alopecia areata. Patients stayed on tofacitinib for 6 to 18 months and then had 6 months of follow-up off drug so that delayed response and recurrence could be assessed. The study used high-throughput TCRbeta sequencing to examine T cell clonal expansion in alopecia areata, in both the C3H/HeJ mouse model and human patients. Human TCRbeta sequencing covered scalp tissue and sorted CD4+ and CD8+ peripheral blood T cells from patchy and totalis/universalis alopecia areata patients and healthy controls. Biopsies were taken from tofacitinib-treated patients at baseline and at 4 and 24 weeks of treatment, and a later scalp biopsy was taken in several of the tofacitinib-treated patients. Clonality in the scalp was compared among normal scalp (n=4), patchy alopecia areata scalp (n=8), and alopecia totalis/universalis scalp (n=8). RNA came from the PAXgene miRNA kit for fixed scalp, the miRNeasy kit for PBMCs, and the RNeasy kit for mouse skin. TCRbeta CDR3 regions were amplified by immunoSEQ multiplex PCR using 35 Vbeta forward and 13 Jbeta reverse primers.

The time point tag for this specimen amounts to: baseline before oral tofacitinib. From alopecia areata patients, peripheral blood was collected along with lesional scalp punch biopsies. PBMCs were separated by density centrifugation and stained for CD3, CD4 and CD8, after which CD4+ and CD8+ T cells were sorted on a FACSAria. The library was produced with the immunoSEQ multiplex PCR assay. To provide template for TCR sequencing, every sample had RNA extracted and reverse transcribed into cDNA. First-strand cDNA was synthesized with SuperScript III using a 2:1 mix of oligo-dT and random hexamers. Amplification bias was assessed with a synthetic immune receptor repertoire, and residual bias was removed computationally. In the original analysis: Raw reads were preprocessed to remove errors, and CDR3 was defined according to IMGT conventions as the region from the conserved cysteine to phenylalanine. Clonality was computed as 1 minus the Shannon entropy, with the entropy normalized by log2 of the number of productive unique TCRs. Scalp TCRbeta sequences were cross-referenced with sorted blood CD4 and CD8 repertoires so that the CD4 or CD8 identity of scalp clones could be inferred. In its TCRdb copy, this immuneACCESS table keeps in-frame sequences only and misses some clones. Where compared with another copy, unresolved V genes explain less than half of these, and the others have no known cause. Clone size and V and J calls were adopted from that table, with D and trimming inferred from the DNA. The sample table holds about 140,000 clones, of which roughly half were seen once. Roughly 0.92% of the sample belongs to the ten largest clones.

As to this clone: No antigen is known for it. No clone much larger than this one lies a single base away; base qualities are absent.

Overall results and qualifications from the work: Unlike mouse skin, which is dominated by gammadelta T cells, normal human skin has resident alphabeta T cells that are also sequenced, and this complicates analysis of the scalp TCR repertoire. Higher clonality and more expanded CD8+ clones were observed in lesional scalp than in normal scalp, particularly in alopecia totalis/universalis, a finding suggestive of antigenic drive. Shared TCR sequences between patients were less evident than in mice, which may be partly attributable to HLA diversity in the patient population.

The CDR3 runs 14 amino acids, cysteine and phenylalanine included. The entry retains the CDR3 DNA only, 42 bases that are in frame from base 1. V sheds 5 bases and J sheds 10 bases, leaving 20 bases between their ends. CDR1 SGHNT and CDR2 YENEEA are derived from the germline V gene. This clonotype originated in a human donor with alopecia areata. The sample was CD4+ T cells sorted from blood, taken at week 0. The chain couples TRBV11-3 to TRBJ2-5; the D gene remains uncertain. Here the CDR3 is given as CASSPRGGLGIQYF. The DNA reads TGTGCCAGCAGCCCCCGAGGCGGCCTGGGGATCCAGTACTTC. Here the CDR3 is joined to the reference TRBV11-3 and TRBJ2-5 genes, and the full variable domain is: EAGVVQSPRYKIIEKKQPVAFWCNPISGHNTLYWYLQNLGQGPELLIRYENEEAVDDSQLPKDRFSAERLKGVDSTLKIQPAELGDSAVYLCASSPRGGLGIQYFGPGTRLLVL.